The 29 T cell receptor beta chains reported below all come from one sample, sequenced in a study of blood T cell repertoires in COVID-19. Here immunoSEQ multiplex PCR was the method, and the copy in TCRdb shows in-frame clones only, minus some. The profile covers about 30,000 clones, with 89% appearing a single time and 25% to 35% taken by the ten largest. Material for sequencing was peripheral blood. All receptors derive from a man aged 80 or over with acute or convalescent COVID-19.

The chain links TRBV5-1 to TRBJ2-1; 12 bases agree with TRBD2. The germline CDR1 and CDR2 sequences are SGHRS and YFSETQ. V lost 4 bases to trimming and J lost 4 bases; unmatched junction nucleotides: 9. The CDR3 covers 17 residues. The CDR3 loop reads CASSVTLLAGGYNEQFF. The CDR3 DNA reads TGCGCCAGCAGCGTCACCCTACTAGCGGGGGGTTACAATGAGCAGTTCTTC. Full variable domain (missing parts from reference TRBV5-1 and TRBJ2-1): KAGVTQTPRYLIKTRGQQVTLSCSPISGHRSVSWYQQTPGQGLQFLFEYFSETQRNKGNFPGRFSGRQFSNSRSEMNVSTLELGDSALYLCASSVTLLAGGYNEQFFGPGTRLTVL.

The chain carries TRBV6-5 and TRBJ1-3; D not resolved. The CDR3 has 13 amino acids. The V gene's germline CDR1 is MNHEY and CDR2 SVGAGI. Trimming took 4 bases from V and 4 from J, leaving 8 bases between them. Written as DNA, the CDR3 is TGTGCCAGCAGTTCGGTACTAGGAAACACCATATATTTT. Its protein is CASSSVLGNTIYF.

The chain uses TRBV3-1 (or the pseudogene TRBV3-2) and TRBJ1-4; 8 bases are shared with TRBD1. CDR3 size: 16 residues. J lost 5 bases, V lost 2 bases, and 7 bases had no gene match. Germline loops: CDR1 LGHDT, CDR2 YNNKEL (reference sequence). CDR3 sequence: CASSQNTGGVNEKLFF. The CDR3 nucleotides are TGTGCCAGCAGCCAAAATACAGGGGGAGTGAATGAAAAACTGTTTTTT.

This chain links TRBV11-2 with TRBJ2-4; possibly TRBD2 for D (6 bases). Germline CDR1 is SGHAT and CDR2 is FQNNGV. V was trimmed by 0 bases and J by 6 bases, leaving 12 bases between them. CDR3 length: 15 amino acids. The CDR3 coding sequence is TGTGCCAGCAGCTTAGAGGGTCCGCGGGGAAACATTCAGTACTTC. Encoded protein: CASSLEGPRGNIQYF.

The chain carries TRBV27 and TRBJ1-1; a possible D gene is TRBD1 (6 bases). This CDR3 spans 12 amino acids. In germline, CDR1 is MNHEY, CDR2 SMNVEV (reference sequence). The V end lost 5 bases, the J end lost 11 bases, and 15 bases lay between the germline ends. The CDR3 is CASSTTGNSAFF. CDR3 nucleotides: TGTGCCAGCAGTACAACAGGGAACTCGGCTTTCTTT.

The genes are TRBV3-1 (or the pseudogene TRBV3-2) and TRBJ1-3; 8 bases map to TRBD1. Germline assignment: CDR1 LGHDT and CDR2 YNNKEL (reference sequence). The junction had 9 bases not matched to a gene; V was cut back by 4 bases and J by 4 bases. This CDR3 is 16 amino acids long. CDR3 sequence reads: CASSRFQGATGNTIYF. The CDR3 nucleotides are TGTGCCAGCAGCCGCTTCCAGGGGGCGACGGGAAACACCATATATTTT.

The chain recombines TRBV4-2 with TRBJ1-5; weak D call: TRBD1 (6 bases). Germline assignment: CDR1 LGHNA and CDR2 YNFKEQ. CDR3 length equals 16 residues. The ends were cut back, 3 bases at V and 3 bases at J, with 15 bases in the middle. The CDR3 region has the DNA TGTGCCAGCAGCCACGACGACAGGCCATCCAATCAGCCCCAGCATTTT. Protein: CASSHDDRPSNQPQHF.

The CDR3 loop reads CASSFKGQGPTEAFF. In DNA form, the CDR3 reads TGTGCCAGCAGCTTTAAGGGGCAGGGGCCCACTGAAGCTTTCTTT. The V and J genes are TRBV7-8 and TRBJ1-1; a weak D match, TRBD1 (6 bases). CDR1 and CDR2 (germline): SGHVS, FQNEAQ. Trimming shortened V by 3 bases and J by 4 bases, and 15 bases separated the two germline ends. The CDR3 consists of 15 residues.

The chain carries TRBV7-9 and TRBJ1-6; D is uncertain. The CDR3 has 15 amino acids. Trimming removed 5 bases at V and 7 bases at J, with 15 bases between. Per the germline V gene, CDR1 is SEHNR and CDR2 is FQNEAQ (reference sequence). CDR3 protein: CASSIAPGENSPLHF. CDR3 sequence (DNA): TGTGCCAGCAGCATCGCCCCGGGTGAAAATTCACCCCTCCACTTT.

The CDR3 region is CASRVDRNQETQYF. For the CDR3, the DNA is TGTGCCAGCAGGGTGGACAGGAACCAAGAGACCCAGTACTTC. This rearrangement joins TRBV2 to TRBJ2-5; TRBD1 agrees at 7 bases. The V gene end was trimmed by 6 bases and the J gene end by 0 bases; junction bases not matched to a gene: 4. The CDR3 has 14 residues. The germline V gene has CDR1 SNHLY and CDR2 FYNNEI.

This clone was detected only a few times. The V gene is TRBV29-1, the J gene TRBJ2-7; possible D gene TRBD2, 5 bases. With 4 bases removed from V and 1 base from J, the gap between germline ends came to 5 bases. The CDR3 is 11 residues long. CDR1 and CDR2 from the germline V gene are SQVTM and ANQGSEA. DNA for the CDR3: TGCAGCGTTGGGACTTCCTACGAGCAGTACTTC. Translation gives CSVGTSYEQYF.

The genes are TRBV28 and TRBJ2-7; 8 nucleotides match TRBD1. There are 16 residues in the CDR3. With 1 base clipped from V and 5 bases from J, the junction kept 10 bases outside the gene matches. The V gene's germline CDR1 is MDHEN and CDR2 SYDVKM. The DNA for the CDR3 is TGTGCCAGCAGTTTATCTAGACCGGACAGGGCCGACGAGCAGTACTTC. Its translation is CASSLSRPDRADEQYF.

The sample holds one count of this clone. The chain uses TRBV19 and TRBJ2-3; TRBD2 matches at 8 bases. Germline loops: CDR1 LNHDA, CDR2 SQIVND (reference sequence). The J segment lost 6 bases and the V segment lost 5 bases, leaving 4 bases of the junction unmatched. The CDR3 extends over 13 amino acids. The DNA of the CDR3 is TGTGCCAGTAGTGACCGGGAGGGGGATACGCAGTATTTT. This sequence encodes CASSDREGDTQYF.

The rearrangement uses TRBV27 and TRBJ2-2; 10 bases agree with TRBD1. The CDR3 contains 16 residues. Germline V CDR1 and CDR2: MNHEY, SMNVEV (reference sequence). Losses at the gene ends were 5 bases for V and 13 bases for J; bases not matched to a gene: 16. Here the CDR3 DNA reads TGTGCCAGCAGTCCCGAGGGACAGGGGCCTACCGTTCGGCTGTTTTTT. Residues: CASSPEGQGPTVRLFF.

The chain employs TRBV5-1 and TRBJ2-5; TRBD1 matches at 8 bases. V gave up 0 bases and J gave up 5 bases; unmatched junction bases: 6. Germline loops: CDR1 SGHRS, CDR2 YFSETQ. This CDR3 has 15 amino acids. The CDR3 nucleotides are TGCGCCAGCAGCTTGGGGCAGGGGGCGCAGGAGACCCAGTACTTC. Translating it yields CASSLGQGAQETQYF.

The rearrangement joins TRBV3-1 (or the pseudogene TRBV3-2) to TRBJ1-1; TRBD1 might be the D (5 bases). The CDR3 contains 15 residues. Germline values: CDR1 LGHDT, CDR2 YNNKEL (reference sequence). V dropped 0 bases and J dropped 5 bases, with 13 bases sitting between them. The CDR3 reads CASSQDPGRVTEAFF. CDR3 DNA sequence: TGTGCCAGCAGCCAAGATCCAGGCAGGGTAACTGAAGCTTTCTTT.

The V call is TRBV19, the J call TRBJ2-1; D is possibly TRBD2 (6 bases). The V end lost 5 bases, the J end lost 2 bases, and 13 bases lay between the germline ends. CDR3 length: 15 amino acids. CDR1 and CDR2 from the germline V gene are LNHDA and SQIVND (reference sequence). This CDR3 reads CASSSSLAPYNEQFF. CDR3 nucleotides: TGTGCCAGTAGTTCGTCCCTAGCGCCCTACAATGAGCAGTTCTTC.

In this sample, this clone turned up a few times. The rearrangement links TRBV18 to TRBJ2-6; D is unclear. V was trimmed by 6 bases and J by 0 bases, leaving 3 bases between them. CDR3 size: 13 residues. Per germline, CDR1 KGHSH and CDR2 LQKENI. Written as DNA, the CDR3 is TGTGCCAGCTCCTACTCTGGGGCCAACGTCCTGACTTTC. This encodes CASSYSGANVLTF.

This CDR3 is CASSPDREGQPQHF. For the CDR3, the DNA is TGTGCCAGCAGCCCGGACAGGGAGGGACAGCCCCAGCATTTT. The V and J genes are TRBV6-5 and TRBJ1-5, with 8 bases matching TRBD1. V gave up 6 bases and J gave up 7 bases; unmatched junction bases: 8. The CDR3 contains 14 residues. Germline CDR1 MNHEY, CDR2 SVGAGI.

This chain joins TRBV5-1 and TRBJ1-1; the match to TRBD1 covers 9 bases. The CDR3 sequence is 16 residues long. CDR1 SGHRS and CDR2 YFSETQ come from the germline V gene. The V and J ends lost 5 bases and 10 bases, in that order; junction bases with no gene match: 18. The CDR3 DNA is TGCGCCAGCAGGTTCGGACAGGGGCTAATGTTTGAACGAGCTTTCTTT. This translates into CASRFGQGLMFERAFF.

This chain uses TRBV7-6 with TRBJ2-1; D is uncertain. The germline V and J ends were trimmed by 0 bases and 1 base, with 7 bases remaining between them. CDR3 length: 15 amino acids. Germline CDR1 and CDR2: SGHVS and FNYEAQ. Here the CDR3 reads CASSLAVGSYNEQFF. The CDR3 DNA follows: TGTGCCAGCAGCTTAGCGGTCGGGTCCTACAATGAGCAGTTCTTC.

The rearrangement links TRBV28 to TRBJ2-7, with 12 positions matching TRBD2. Germline CDR1 reads MDHEN; CDR2 reads SYDVKM. After removal of 5 bases from V and 6 bases from J, the junction contained 5 bases not matched to a gene. The CDR3 totals 14 residues. DNA of the CDR3: TGTGCCAGCAGTCCCCTAGCGGGAGGGCCCGAGCAGTACTTC. Residues: CASSPLAGGPEQYF.

V is TRBV24-1 and J is TRBJ1-5; D uncertain. The germline V and J ends were trimmed by 4 bases and 5 bases, with 14 bases remaining between them. CDR1 is KGHDR and CDR2 is SFDVKD in the germline V gene. The CDR3 runs 15 residues. In DNA, the CDR3 is TGTGCCACCAGTGACCCGAAGGCGGGAGATCAGCCCCAGCATTTT. Its translation is CATSDPKAGDQPQHF.

Only one count was recorded for this clone. The gene calls are TRBV24-1 and TRBJ2-1, with 13 bases that match TRBD2. Per the germline V gene, CDR1 is KGHDR and CDR2 is SFDVKD. V was pared by 3 bases and J by 6 bases, with 4 bases of the junction left unmatched. The CDR3 runs 16 residues. The CDR3: CATSDARLAGGNEQFF. The CDR3 bases are TGTGCCACCAGTGATGCCAGACTAGCGGGAGGCAATGAGCAGTTCTTC.

This clone was counted between two and nine times. The chain uses TRBV10-3 and TRBJ1-2; D possibly corresponds to TRBD1 (6 bases). The CDR3 loop spans 14 amino acids. CDR1 ENHRY and CDR2 SYGVKD come from the germline V gene. V gave up 0 bases and J gave up 2 bases, with 7 bases separating them. The CDR3 sequence is CAISESGQNYGYTF. The CDR3 bases are TGTGCCATCAGTGAGTCCGGACAGAACTATGGCTACACCTTC.

V usage is TRBV5-5 and J usage is TRBJ1-5; D gene ambiguous. Germline CDR1 SGHKS, CDR2 YYEKEE (reference sequence). The V end was cut by 0 bases, the J end by 0 bases, with 10 bases between. The CDR3 runs 16 residues. CDR3 protein: CASSLALQLSNQPQHF. CDR3 DNA: TGTGCCAGCAGCTTGGCCTTACAGCTTAGCAATCAGCCCCAGCATTTT.

The genes are TRBV19 and TRBJ2-2; 10 nucleotides line up with TRBD2. The CDR3 runs 15 residues. Germline loops: CDR1 LNHDA, CDR2 SQIVND (reference sequence). With V trimmed by 3 bases and J by 8 bases, 6 bases remained unmatched. CDR3 in DNA: TGTGCCAGTAGTATCCTAGCGGGAGATCAGGGGGAGCTGTTTTTT. Translated, it gives CASSILAGDQGELFF.

The V gene is TRBV7-2, the J gene TRBJ2-1; 7 bases align to TRBD1. CDR1 is SGHTA and CDR2 is FQGNSA in the germline V gene. J was trimmed by 3 bases and V by 5 bases; bases with no gene match: 7. The CDR3 has 15 residues. The CDR3 region is CASSQGQISYNEQFF. The CDR3 bases are TGTGCCAGCAGCCAGGGACAGATCAGCTACAATGAGCAGTTCTTC.

V usage is TRBV5-1 and J usage is TRBJ2-5; no reliable D call. Trimming took 3 bases from V and 0 from J, leaving 3 bases between them. The germline CDR1 and CDR2 sequences are SGHRS and YFSETQ. The CDR3 runs 12 residues. CDR3 sequence: CASSSYQETQYF. CDR3 bases: TGCGCCAGCAGCTCCTACCAAGAGACCCAGTACTTC.